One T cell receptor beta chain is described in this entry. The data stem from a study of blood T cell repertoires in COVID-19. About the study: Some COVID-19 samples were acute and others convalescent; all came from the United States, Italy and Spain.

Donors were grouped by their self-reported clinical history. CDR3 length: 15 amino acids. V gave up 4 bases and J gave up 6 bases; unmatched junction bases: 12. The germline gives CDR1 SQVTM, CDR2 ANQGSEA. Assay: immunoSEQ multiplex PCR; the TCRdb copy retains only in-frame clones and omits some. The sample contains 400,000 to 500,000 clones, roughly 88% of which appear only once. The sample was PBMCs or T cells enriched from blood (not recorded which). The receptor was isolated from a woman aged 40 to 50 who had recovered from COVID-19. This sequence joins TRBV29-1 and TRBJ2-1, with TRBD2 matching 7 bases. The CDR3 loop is CSVVLGGGPFNEQFF. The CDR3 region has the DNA TGCAGCGTTGTTTTGGGGGGAGGGCCTTTCAATGAGCAGTTCTTC.